Given below is one T cell receptor (beta chain) in context. The antigen is unknown. V lost 5 bases and J lost 2, with 16 bases in between. The CDR3 has 15 residues. Looked up from germline, CDR1 is SGHVS and CDR2 is FQNEAQ. Primers used in a second PCR of about 7 to 12 cycles were a sample-barcoded 5' primer and a J-beta primer mix. CDR3-containing paired-end reads numbered at least 3 million in each sample. TCRdb recomputed calls from the 5' RACE reads with MiXCR, one row per CDR3 protein. The sample yields roughly 2 million distinct CDR3 sequences, about 50% seen once. This sample was taken from a study of blood T cells in healthy people across ages. Regarding the study as a whole: Long-lived and aged donors differed, with more naive CD4+ cells and higher diversity in the long-lived. Changes seen in expanded clonotypes were possibly confounded by donor CMV status left unknown.

The specimen was blood. The chain links TRBV7-8 to TRBJ2-7; the D gene is possibly TRBD1 (6 bases). The clonotype comes from a middle-aged woman in good health. CDR3 DNA: TGTGCCAGCAGCCACGCCGGACAGTTTACCTACGAGCAGTACTTC. This sequence encodes CASSHAGQFTYEQYF.